The sequence of this T cell receptor (beta chain) was determined in a study of shared clonotypes between healthy human individuals. About the research overall: Donors had three CD4 naive, three CD4 memory, two CD8 naive and one CD8 memory plate apiece.

The study's findings and limits: The rarefaction results pointed to incomplete sorted-subset sequencing despite large depth. A few donors had 5% to 6% of their naive CD4 clonotypes in common.

Assay: immunoSEQ multiplex PCR; the TCRdb copy retains only in-frame clones and omits some. The sample has roughly 1,500,000 clones; around 98.5% are singletons. As regards this clone: Its matching antigen is unknown.

The sequenced material came from naive CD4+ T cells sorted from blood. Stated subset: CD45RA+ positively selected. The receptor was isolated from a man aged 30-40 years in good health.

The CDR3 bases are TGTGCCAGCAGCAGGGGACTAGCGCCTCAATGGACCCAGTACTTC. Its translation: CASSRGLAPQWTQYF. The chain has TRBV6-5 and TRBJ2-5, with TRBD2 identical over 10 bases. Germline lookup yields CDR1 MNHEY and CDR2 SVGAGI. The CDR3 has 15 residues. V shed 6 bases and J 7 bases; nucleotides not matched to a gene: 11.